This T cell receptor (beta chain) emerged from a study of blood T cell repertoires in COVID-19. CDR1 is SNHLY, CDR2 FYNNEI, per germline. This CDR3 has 13 amino acids. V lost 8 bases and J lost 6; bases outside the gene matches: 9. Using immunoSEQ multiplex PCR, the repertoire was profiled, and TCRdb retains in-frame clones only, with some absent. The table has about 85,000 clones, roughly nine tenths seen once; the top ten hold approximately 2.4%. V and J are TRBV2 and TRBJ2-7, with 8 bases fitting TRBD1. The sequenced material came from peripheral blood. The TCR was taken from a man between 50 and 59 years old with acute or convalescent COVID-19. The CDR3 sequence: CASGRTGTGEQYV. The CDR3 bases are TGTGCCAGCGGACGGACAGGGACGGGCGAGCAGTACGTC.